These 17 T cell receptor beta chains were sequenced from one sample in a study of graft-versus-host responses after intestinal transplantation. The table came from immunoSEQ multiplex PCR; TCRdb's copy has only in-frame clones and leaves some out. The sample records about 89,000 clones, 80% to 95% being singletons. For these receptors, no antigen is known. The sequences come from unstimulated CD4+ T cells sorted from spleen or lymph node cells, collected before intestinal transplant. The receptor set was obtained from a human donor who received an intestinal transplant.

The chain recombines TRBV12-5 with TRBJ1-5; D call uncertain. The germline V gene encodes CDR1 LGHNT and CDR2 FRNRAP. This CDR3 comprises 13 residues. V shed 3 bases and J shed 7 bases, with 10 bases lying between them. CDR3 coding DNA: TGTGCTAGTGGTTTTGGGAGTAGACAGCCCCAGCATTTT. Its protein is CASGFGSRQPQHF.

This chain links TRBV7-9 with TRBJ2-7; D gene unclear. There are 14 residues in the CDR3. CDR1 and CDR2 from the germline V gene are SEHNR and FQNEAQ (reference sequence). V shed 1 base and J shed 0 bases, with 7 bases lying between them. DNA for the CDR3: TGTGCCAGCAGCTTAGAACAGACCTCCTACGAGCAGTACTTC. Its translation is CASSLEQTSYEQYF.

This chain links TRBV11-3 with TRBJ2-1; D is unclear. In germline, CDR1 is SGHNT, CDR2 YENEEA. The CDR3 loop spans 15 amino acids. V dropped 1 base and J dropped 0 bases, with 7 bases sitting between them. The CDR3 region is CASSLGASSYNEQFF. The CDR3 DNA reads as TGTGCCAGCAGCTTAGGGGCAAGCTCCTACAATGAGCAGTTCTTC. Full variable domain (rest looked up from reference TRBV11-3 and TRBJ2-1): EAGVVQSPRYKIIEKKQPVAFWCNPISGHNTLYWYLQNLGQGPELLIRYENEEAVDDSQLPKDRFSAERLKGVDSTLKIQPAELGDSAVYLCASSLGASSYNEQFFGPGTRLTVL.

In its sample, this clone was seen a few times. The V and J genes are TRBV25-1 and TRBJ1-4; the match to TRBD1 covers 7 bases. V lost 4 bases to trimming and J lost 2 bases; unmatched junction nucleotides: 7. CDR1 is MGHDK, CDR2 SYGVNS, per germline. This CDR3 contains 16 residues. The CDR3 nucleotides are TGTGCCAGCAGTGCAGTAGGGGGCCAGACTAATGAAAAACTGTTTTTT. It is translated as CASSAVGGQTNEKLFF.

The rearrangement links TRBV5-6 to TRBJ1-5; TRBD1 matches 11 bases. Germline V gene sequence: CDR1 SGHDT, CDR2 YYEEEE. V shed 4 bases and J 9 bases; nucleotides not matched to a gene: 12. This CDR3 has 16 residues. As DNA, the CDR3 is TGTGCCAGCAGCGAGGGACAGGGGGTCAGAACTACGCCCCAGCATTTT. Amino acid sequence: CASSEGQGVRTTPQHF.

The chain couples TRBV6-5 to TRBJ1-5; 9 bases map to TRBD1. The CDR3 contains 13 residues. CDR1 is MNHEY, CDR2 SVGAGI, per germline. V shed 6 bases, J shed 4 bases, and the junction held 1 base outside the gene matches. The CDR3 nucleotides read TGTGCCAGCAGGGGACAGGGTAATCAGCCCCAGCATTTT. Its translation: CASRGQGNQPQHF.

The V gene is TRBV7-6, the J gene TRBJ2-1; 11 bases are a match to TRBD1. This CDR3 has 13 residues. The V and J ends lost 6 bases and 15 bases, in that order; junction bases with no gene match: 10. CDR1 and CDR2 from the germline V gene are SGHVS and FNYEAQ. The CDR3 loop reads CASRHATGQGVFF. The CDR3 DNA is TGTGCCAGCAGACATGCTACGGGACAGGGGGTGTTCTTC.

This rearrangement joins TRBV15 to TRBJ2-5, with D possibly called TRBD1 or TRBD2 (6 bases each). CDR1 LNHNV and CDR2 YYDKDF come from the germline V gene (reference sequence). The CDR3 consists of 14 residues. V lost 4 bases to trimming and J lost 4 bases, with 13 bases between them. This CDR3 reads CATSKGGYGETQYF. CDR3 coding DNA: TGTGCCACCAGCAAAGGGGGGTATGGAGAGACCCAGTACTTC.

This CDR3 reads CASSDRAWVYEQYF. The CDR3 nucleotides read TGTGCCAGCAGTGACAGGGCATGGGTCTACGAGCAGTACTTC. The chain uses TRBV2 and TRBJ2-7, with D perhaps TRBD1 (5 bases). The CDR3 contains 14 residues. V was shortened by 3 bases and J by 3 bases, with 12 bases between the two germline ends. Germline V gene lookup returns CDR1 SNHLY and CDR2 FYNNEI.

As concerns this clone: Different DNA sequences within this sample yield the same CDR3. The chain combines TRBV27 with TRBJ1-6; D might be TRBD1 (6 bases). Trimming pared 1 base from V and 7 bases from J, leaving 11 bases between. From germline, CDR1 is MNHEY and CDR2 SMNVEV (reference sequence). The CDR3 extends over 15 amino acids. DNA of the CDR3: TGTGCCAGCAGTTTATGGGTAGGGGGGAATTCACCCCTCCACTTT. Translated, it gives CASSLWVGGNSPLHF.

The chain employs TRBV10-1 and TRBJ2-3; D is possibly TRBD1 (5 bases). From germline, CDR1 is WNHNN and CDR2 SYGVQD (reference sequence). The CDR3 length is 18 residues. The V end lost 3 bases, the J end lost 7 bases, and 26 bases lay between the germline ends. The CDR3 spells CASSDAQGASWRRNTQYF. CDR3 sequence (DNA): TGCGCCAGCAGTGATGCGCAGGGCGCCTCGTGGCGGCGGAATACGCAGTATTTT.

The rearrangement uses TRBV6-6 and TRBJ2-7; 10 bases map to TRBD1. Looked up from germline, CDR1 is MNHNY and CDR2 is SVGAGI (reference sequence). V dropped 5 bases and J dropped 4; count of bases not matched to a gene: 5. The CDR3 covers 14 residues. In DNA, the CDR3 is TGTGCCAGCAGTCTGGGACAGGGGCTATACGAGCAGTACTTC. Translating gives CASSLGQGLYEQYF.

The chain is built from TRBV7-9 and TRBJ2-5; D remains ambiguous. The V end was cut by 0 bases, the J end by 5 bases, with 10 bases between. The CDR3 consists of 14 residues. The V gene's germline CDR1 is SEHNR and CDR2 FQNEAQ (reference sequence). CDR3 in amino acids: CASSLASVRETQYF. Written as DNA, the CDR3 is TGTGCCAGCAGCTTAGCGAGCGTCCGGGAGACCCAGTACTTC.

The chain has TRBV18 and TRBJ2-6; 7 bases fit TRBD1. CDR1 is KGHSH, CDR2 LQKENI, per germline. V trimming: 3 bases; J trimming: 0 bases; junction bases outside the gene matches: 11. The CDR3 covers 19 residues. CDR3 DNA: TGTGCCAGCTCACCGCTTTCCCGGGACAGCCTCTCTGGGGCCAACGTCCTGACTTTC. This gives the protein CASSPLSRDSLSGANVLTF.

V is TRBV7-7 and J is TRBJ1-3, with a weak D call TRBD1 (5 bases). V lost 5 bases and J 2 bases, leaving 16 bases between the germline ends. The CDR3 spans 16 residues. Germline CDR1 SSHAT, CDR2 FNYEAQ (reference sequence). CDR3 protein: CASSLTLGGTGNTIYF. CDR3 DNA sequence: TGTGCCAGCAGCCTTACATTGGGGGGGACTGGAAACACCATATATTTT.

This clone has just one count. The chain carries TRBV5-6 and TRBJ2-2; no reliable D call. Germline V gene data show CDR1 as SGHDT and CDR2 as YYEEEE. V gave up 4 bases and J gave up 12 bases, with 13 bases separating them. The CDR3 spans 12 residues. The CDR3 bases are TGTGCCAGCAGCCTGGACCCGCTTCAGCTGTTTTTT. Translated: CASSLDPLQLFF. Supplemented by reference TRBV5-6 and TRBJ2-2, the full variable domain reads DAGVTQSPTHLIKTRGQQVTLRCSPKSGHDTVSWYQQALGQGPQFIFQYYEEEERQRGNFPDRFSGHQFPNYSSELNVNALLLGDSALYLCASSLDPLQLFFGEGSRLTVL.

V gene TRBV5-1 combines with J gene TRBJ2-3, with 12 bases identical to TRBD1. The CDR3 length is 19 residues. Germline CDR1 and CDR2: SGHRS and YFSETQ. V dropped 2 bases and J dropped 1; count of bases not matched to a gene: 11. CDR3 coding DNA: TGCGCCAGCAGCTTCAGGTCGGGACAGGGGGCTAGTGGCACAGATACGCAGTATTTT. It specifies CASSFRSGQGASGTDTQYF. The full variable domain, rest sourced from reference TRBV5-1 and TRBJ2-3, is KAGVTQTPRYLIKTRGQQVTLSCSPISGHRSVSWYQQTPGQGLQFLFEYFSETQRNKGNFPGRFSGRQFSNSRSEMNVSTLELGDSALYLCASSFRSGQGASGTDTQYFGPGTRLTVL.